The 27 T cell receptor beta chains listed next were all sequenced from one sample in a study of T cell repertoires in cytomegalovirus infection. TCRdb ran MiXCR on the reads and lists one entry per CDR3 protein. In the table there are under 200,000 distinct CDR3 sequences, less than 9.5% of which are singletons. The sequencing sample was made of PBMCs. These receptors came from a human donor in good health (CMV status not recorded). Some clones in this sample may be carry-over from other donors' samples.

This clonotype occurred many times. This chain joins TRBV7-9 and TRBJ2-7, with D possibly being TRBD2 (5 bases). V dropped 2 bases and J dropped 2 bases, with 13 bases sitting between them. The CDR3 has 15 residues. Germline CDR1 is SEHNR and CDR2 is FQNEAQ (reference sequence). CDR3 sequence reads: CASSLPSGFTYEQYF. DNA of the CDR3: TGTGCCAGCAGCTTACCGAGCGGATTCACCTACGAGCAGTACTTC.

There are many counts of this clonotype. The CDR3 reads CASSRALPGSYEQYF. The CDR3 nucleotides read TGTGCCAGCAGTCGCGCCTTGCCAGGCTCCTACGAGCAGTACTTC. The chain recombines TRBV12-3 or TRBV12-4 with TRBJ2-7, with D hard to call. V lost 5 bases, J lost 0 bases, and 14 bases lay in between. The CDR3 contains 15 residues.

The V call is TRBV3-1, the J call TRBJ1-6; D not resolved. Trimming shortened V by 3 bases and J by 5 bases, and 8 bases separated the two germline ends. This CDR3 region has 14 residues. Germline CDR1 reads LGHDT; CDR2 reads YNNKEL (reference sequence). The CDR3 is CASSQRSDNSPLHF. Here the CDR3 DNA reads TGTGCCAGCAGCCAGAGATCAGATAATTCACCCCTCCACTTT.

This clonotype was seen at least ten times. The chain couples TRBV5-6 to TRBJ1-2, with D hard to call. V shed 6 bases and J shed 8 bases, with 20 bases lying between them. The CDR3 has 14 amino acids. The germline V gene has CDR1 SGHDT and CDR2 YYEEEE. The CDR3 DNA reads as TGTGCCAGCACCTCTTCGTTCGGGCCAGGAGGCTACACCTTC. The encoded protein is CASTSSFGPGGYTF.

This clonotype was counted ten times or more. The CDR3 coding sequence is TGCGCCAGCAGTGACAGCCGACAGGGGAGGGCGGCTGAAGCTTTCTTT. This encodes CASSDSRQGRAAEAFF. V gene TRBV10-1 combines with J gene TRBJ1-1; the match to TRBD1 covers 8 bases. The CDR3 contains 16 residues. The V gene's germline CDR1 is WNHNN and CDR2 SYGVQD (reference sequence). Trimming at V came to 3 bases and at J to 6 bases, leaving 12 bases not matched to a gene.

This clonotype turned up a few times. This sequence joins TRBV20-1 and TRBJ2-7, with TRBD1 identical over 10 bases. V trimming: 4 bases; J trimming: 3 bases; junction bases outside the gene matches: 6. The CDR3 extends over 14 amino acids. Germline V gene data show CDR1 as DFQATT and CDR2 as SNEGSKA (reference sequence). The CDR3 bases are TGCAGTGCTAACCGGGACAGGGGTGGCTACGAGCAGTACTTC. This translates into CSANRDRGGYEQYF.

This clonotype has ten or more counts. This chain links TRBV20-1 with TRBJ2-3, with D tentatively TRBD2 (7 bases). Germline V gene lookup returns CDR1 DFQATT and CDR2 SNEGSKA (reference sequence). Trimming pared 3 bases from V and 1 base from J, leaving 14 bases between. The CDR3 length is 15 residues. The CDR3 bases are TGCAGTGCTAGTATGCGGGGGCTACGCACAGATACGCAGTATTTT. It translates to CSASMRGLRTDTQYF.

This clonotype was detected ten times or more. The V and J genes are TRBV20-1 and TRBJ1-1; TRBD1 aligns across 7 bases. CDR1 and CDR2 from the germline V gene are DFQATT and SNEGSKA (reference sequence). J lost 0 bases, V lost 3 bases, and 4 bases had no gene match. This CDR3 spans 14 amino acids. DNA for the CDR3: TGCAGTGCTAGCAGGGGGGCCTTGAACACTGAAGCTTTCTTT. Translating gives CSASRGALNTEAFF.

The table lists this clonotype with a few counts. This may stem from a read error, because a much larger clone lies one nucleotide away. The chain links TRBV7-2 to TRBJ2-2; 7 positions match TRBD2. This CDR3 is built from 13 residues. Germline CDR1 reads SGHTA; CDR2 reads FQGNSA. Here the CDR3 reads CASSTDWSGVLFF. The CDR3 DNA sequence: TGTGCCAGCAGCACGGACTGGAGCGGGGTGCTGTTTTTT.

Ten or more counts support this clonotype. CDR3 DNA sequence: TGTGCCAGCAGTTTGGTCGTGGGGGCAGGGCCCCAGCATTTT. Its protein is CASSLVVGAGPQHF. The J gene is TRBJ1-5, the V gene TRBV28; tentatively, D is TRBD1 (6 bases). This CDR3 has 14 residues. The germline gives CDR1 MDHEN, CDR2 SYDVKM. Trimming stripped 3 bases from V and 9 bases from J, with 15 bases between.

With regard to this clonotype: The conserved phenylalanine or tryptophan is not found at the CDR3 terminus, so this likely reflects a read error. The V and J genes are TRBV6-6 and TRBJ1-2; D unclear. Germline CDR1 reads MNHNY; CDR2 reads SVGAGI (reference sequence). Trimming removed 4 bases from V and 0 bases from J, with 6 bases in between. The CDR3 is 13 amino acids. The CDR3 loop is CASSSGTNYGYTL. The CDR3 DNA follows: TGTGCCAGCAGTTCTGGCACTAACTATGGCTACACCCTC.

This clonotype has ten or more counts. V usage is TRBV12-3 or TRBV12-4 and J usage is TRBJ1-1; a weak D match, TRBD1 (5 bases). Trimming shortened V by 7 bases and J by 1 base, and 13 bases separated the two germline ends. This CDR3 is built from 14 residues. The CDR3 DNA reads TGTGCCAGCAAGACTGGACAAACGAACACTGAAGCTTTCTTT. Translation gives CASKTGQTNTEAFF.

The CDR3, as DNA: TGTGCCAGCAGCCTACCATTAGGGGTGAGCTCCTACAATGAGCAGTTCTTC. It yields the protein CASSLPLGVSSYNEQFF. The J gene is TRBJ2-1, the V gene TRBV5-6; D perhaps matches TRBD1 (5 bases). Trimming took off 4 bases at V and 0 bases at J, with 17 bases between the two ends. The CDR3 consists of 17 residues. Germline V lookup: CDR1 SGHDT, CDR2 YYEEEE.

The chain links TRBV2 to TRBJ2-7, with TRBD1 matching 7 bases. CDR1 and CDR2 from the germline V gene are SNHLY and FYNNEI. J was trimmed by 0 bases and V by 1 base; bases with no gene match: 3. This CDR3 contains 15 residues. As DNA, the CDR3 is TGTGCCAGCAGTGAAGGGACAGGAGTCTCCTACGAGCAGTACTTC. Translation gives CASSEGTGVSYEQYF. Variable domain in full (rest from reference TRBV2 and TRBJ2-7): EPEVTQTPSHQVTQMGQEVILRCVPISNHLYFYWYRQILGQKVEFLVSFYNNEISEKSEIFDDQFSVERPDGSNFTLKIRSTKLEDSAMYFCASSEGTGVSYEQYFGPGTRLTVT.

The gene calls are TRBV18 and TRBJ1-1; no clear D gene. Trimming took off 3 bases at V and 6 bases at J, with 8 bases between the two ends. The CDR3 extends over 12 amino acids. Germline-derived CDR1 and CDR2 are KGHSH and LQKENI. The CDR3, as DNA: TGTGCCAGCTCACCGACGTTGTCTGAAGCTTTCTTT. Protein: CASSPTLSEAFF.

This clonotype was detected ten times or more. The CDR3 DNA follows: TGTGCCAGCAGTTCCGGTGGCGGGCCCAGCTCCTACAATGAGCAGTTCTTC. Protein: CASSSGGGPSSYNEQFF. The chain combines TRBV27 with TRBJ2-1, with a weak D call TRBD2 (5 bases). Germline-derived CDR1 and CDR2 are MNHEY and SMNVEV (reference sequence). Trimming cost V 4 bases and J 0 bases, with 16 bases left between them. There are 17 residues in the CDR3.

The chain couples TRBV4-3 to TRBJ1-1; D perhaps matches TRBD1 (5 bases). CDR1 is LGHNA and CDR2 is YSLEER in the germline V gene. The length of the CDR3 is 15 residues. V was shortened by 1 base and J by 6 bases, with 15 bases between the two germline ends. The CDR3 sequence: CASSQGGRGPAEAFF. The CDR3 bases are TGCGCCAGCAGCCAAGGGGGACGGGGCCCCGCTGAAGCTTTCTTT.

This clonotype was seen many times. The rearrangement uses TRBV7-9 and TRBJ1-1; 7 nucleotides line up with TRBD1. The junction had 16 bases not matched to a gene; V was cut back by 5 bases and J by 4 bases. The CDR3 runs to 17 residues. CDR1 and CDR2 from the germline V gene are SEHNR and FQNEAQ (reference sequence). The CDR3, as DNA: TGTGCCAGCAGCCCGGGGGGTTACAGGGGCAAGGGCACTGAAGCTTTCTTT. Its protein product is CASSPGGYRGKGTEAFF.

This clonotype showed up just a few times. CDR3 nucleotide sequence: TGTGCCATCAGTGGGACAGGGGGCCCCTACGAGCAGTACTTC. It specifies CAISGTGGPYEQYF. The rearrangement joins TRBV10-3 to TRBJ2-7, with 11 bases fitting TRBD1. CDR3 size: 14 residues. CDR1 and CDR2 (germline): ENHRY, SYGVKD. V lost 4 bases, J lost 2 bases, and 1 base stayed unmatched.

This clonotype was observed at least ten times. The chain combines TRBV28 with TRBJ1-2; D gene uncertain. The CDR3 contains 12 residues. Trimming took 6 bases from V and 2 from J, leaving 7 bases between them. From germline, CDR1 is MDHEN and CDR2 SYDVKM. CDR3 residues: CASRQRNYGYTF. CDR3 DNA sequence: TGTGCCAGCAGACAGCGCAACTATGGCTACACCTTC.

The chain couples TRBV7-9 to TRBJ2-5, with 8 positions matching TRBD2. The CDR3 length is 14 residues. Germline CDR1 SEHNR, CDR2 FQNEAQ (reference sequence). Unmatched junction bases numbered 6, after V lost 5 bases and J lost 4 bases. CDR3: CASSTRGGRETQYF. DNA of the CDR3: TGTGCCAGCAGCACCCGGGGGGGCCGAGAGACCCAGTACTTC.

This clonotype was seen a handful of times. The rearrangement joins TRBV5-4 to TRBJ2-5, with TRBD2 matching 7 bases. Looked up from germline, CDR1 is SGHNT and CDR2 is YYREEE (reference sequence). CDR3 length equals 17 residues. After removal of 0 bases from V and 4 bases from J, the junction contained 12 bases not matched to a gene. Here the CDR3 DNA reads TGTGCCAGCAGCTTGGAGACTTGGACCAGGGAGGGAGAGACCCAGTACTTC. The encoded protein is CASSLETWTREGETQYF.

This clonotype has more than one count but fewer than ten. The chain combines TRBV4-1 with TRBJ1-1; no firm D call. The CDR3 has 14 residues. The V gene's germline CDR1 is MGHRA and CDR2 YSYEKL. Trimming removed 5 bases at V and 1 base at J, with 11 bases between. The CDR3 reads CASSIQVWNTEAFF. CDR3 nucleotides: TGCGCCAGCAGCATCCAGGTCTGGAACACTGAAGCTTTCTTT.

CDR3: CASSNDRRGVTEAFF. The CDR3 nucleotides are TGTGCCAGCAGCAACGACCGCCGGGGGGTCACTGAAGCTTTCTTT. The V and J genes are TRBV6-6 and TRBJ1-1; TRBD1 is a possible D gene (5 bases). Trimming removed 6 bases at V and 4 bases at J, with 18 bases between. The CDR3 runs 15 residues. Germline V gene lookup returns CDR1 MNHNY and CDR2 SVGAGI (reference sequence).

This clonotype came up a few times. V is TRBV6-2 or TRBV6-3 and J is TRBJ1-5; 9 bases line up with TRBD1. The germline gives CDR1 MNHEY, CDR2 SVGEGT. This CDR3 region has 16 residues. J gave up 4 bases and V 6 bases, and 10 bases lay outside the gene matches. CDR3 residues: CASSPEQGARNQPQHF. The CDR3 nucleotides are TGTGCCAGCAGCCCAGAACAGGGGGCACGGAATCAGCCCCAGCATTTT.

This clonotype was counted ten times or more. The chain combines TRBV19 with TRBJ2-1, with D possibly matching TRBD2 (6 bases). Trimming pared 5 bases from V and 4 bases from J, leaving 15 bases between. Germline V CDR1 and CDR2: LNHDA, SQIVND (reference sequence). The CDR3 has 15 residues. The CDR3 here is CASSSDGGSYNEQFF. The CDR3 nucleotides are TGTGCCAGTAGTTCTGACGGAGGGTCGTACAATGAGCAGTTCTTC.

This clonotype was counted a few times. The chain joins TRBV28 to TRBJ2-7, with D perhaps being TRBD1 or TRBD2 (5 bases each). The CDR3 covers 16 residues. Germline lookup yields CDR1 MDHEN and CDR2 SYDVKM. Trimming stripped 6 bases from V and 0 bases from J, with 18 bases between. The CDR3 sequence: CASSPGPGRSSYEQYF. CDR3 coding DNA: TGTGCCAGCAGCCCCGGGCCGGGACGGAGCTCCTACGAGCAGTACTTC.